A single sample gave rise to the 9 T cell receptor beta chains below, sequenced in a study of T-cell memory formation after mild COVID-19. TCRdb itself ran the 5' RACE reads through MiXCR, one entry per CDR3 protein. There are some 320,000 distinct CDR3 sequences in the sample; approximately 14% occur only once, and about 21% lies in the top ten. Sequencing was performed on PBMCs or a T cell subset sorted from them (not recorded which). The receptors come from a man aged 18 to 30 who had mild COVID-19 (a few samples of this study predate the infection). Cell type and time point are not known.

The V and J genes are TRBV14 and TRBJ1-2; D not resolved. Germline CDR1 SGHDN, CDR2 FVKESK. V lost 1 base to trimming and J lost 5 bases, with 2 bases between them. The CDR3 runs to 11 residues. The CDR3 DNA is TGTGCCAGCAGCCAAGCTTATGGCTACACCTTC. Its protein product is CASSQAYGYTF.

The chain has TRBV9 and TRBJ2-7; 9 nucleotides align to TRBD1. The CDR3 runs 14 residues. Germline CDR1 SGDLS, CDR2 YYNGEE. J was trimmed by 6 bases and V by 4 bases; bases with no gene match: 8. CDR3 sequence reads: CASSPQGARSEQYF. CDR3 bases: TGTGCCAGCAGCCCACAGGGGGCGAGAAGCGAGCAGTACTTC.

The genes are TRBV7-3 and TRBJ1-1; no clear D gene. V was cut by 7 bases and J by 1 base, with 7 bases left in between. The germline gives CDR1 SGHTA, CDR2 FQGTGA. The CDR3 totals 12 residues. In nucleotides, the CDR3 is TGTGCCAGCATCTTCGGGAACACTGAAGCTTTCTTT. It yields the protein CASIFGNTEAFF.

The V call is TRBV5-6, the J call TRBJ1-2; no clear D. Germline loops: CDR1 SGHDT, CDR2 YYEEEE. There are 13 residues in the CDR3. V lost 2 bases and J lost 8, with 13 bases in between. CDR3: CASSFEGLGGYTF. The CDR3 region has the DNA TGTGCCAGCAGCTTTGAAGGTCTGGGCGGCTACACCTTC.

The V gene is TRBV7-3, the J gene TRBJ2-3; maybe TRBD2 (5 bases). Per the germline V gene, CDR1 is SGHTA and CDR2 is FQGTGA. This CDR3 is built from 13 residues. The V end lost 4 bases, the J end lost 11 bases, and 16 bases lay between the germline ends. CDR3 in amino acids: CASSSREGVVQYF. CDR3 DNA: TGTGCCAGCAGCTCTCGTGAGGGAGTAGTGCAGTATTTT.

The CDR3: CASSKNRDWQETQYF. As DNA, the CDR3 is TGTGCCAGCAGTAAAAACAGGGACTGGCAAGAGACCCAGTACTTC. This chain connects TRBV6-1 to TRBJ2-5; D is possibly TRBD1 or TRBD2 (6 bases each). CDR1 MNHNS and CDR2 SASEGT come from the germline V gene. The CDR3 contains 15 residues. Trimming took 5 bases from V and 2 from J, leaving 15 bases between them.

The rearrangement links TRBV6-5 to TRBJ1-1, with TRBD1 matching over 8 bases. The V and J ends lost 5 bases and 0 bases, in that order; junction bases with no gene match: 5. The CDR3 is made up of 15 amino acids. CDR1 is MNHEY, CDR2 SVGAGI, per germline. CDR3 in DNA: TGTGCCAGCAGTGCCGACAGGGGAATGAACACTGAAGCTTTCTTT. Its protein is CASSADRGMNTEAFF.

V gene TRBV6-6 combines with J gene TRBJ2-7; no clear D. The CDR3 sequence is 17 residues long. Deletions cut 4 bases from V and 4 bases from J, with 23 bases between. In germline, CDR1 is MNHNY, CDR2 SVGAGI (reference sequence). The CDR3 DNA reads TGTGCCAGCAGTTTCTACCTGACGACAAGAGACCTATACGAGCAGTACGTC. This gives the protein CASSFYLTTRDLYEQYV.

This clonotype has at least ten counts. The gene calls are TRBV5-1 and TRBJ2-5, with a weak D call TRBD2 (6 bases). Germline V gene sequence: CDR1 SGHRS, CDR2 YFSETQ. The CDR3 extends over 15 amino acids. Trimming cost V 2 bases and J 4 bases, with 15 bases left between them. CDR3 in amino acids: CASSFLGSGVETQYF. The CDR3 nucleotides read TGCGCCAGCAGCTTTTTGGGTAGCGGCGTAGAGACCCAGTACTTC.